Listed here are 5 T cell receptor beta chains from one sample, sequenced in a study of blood T cell repertoires in COVID-19 (dated by TCRdb to 2019 to 2021). Library creation used the immunoSEQ multiplex PCR assay. Here the immuneACCESS table is served through TCRdb, limited to in-frame sequences with V and J called. Missing clones are a known gap in these copies; in checked studies unresolved V genes cover under half, and the rest lacks a known reason. The sample includes more than 150,000 clones, with almost 80% observed a single time. The ten largest clonotypes hold 17% of the sample. The sequenced material came from peripheral blood. All receptors come from a man aged 60 to 69 with active or convalescent COVID-19.

The chain recombines TRBV2 with TRBJ1-4, with 11 nucleotides matching TRBD1. The germline V gene encodes CDR1 SNHLY and CDR2 FYNNEI. V dropped 6 bases and J dropped 10; count of bases not matched to a gene: 7. There are 14 residues in the CDR3. CDR3 sequence reads: CASSSGTGGVKLFF. CDR3 DNA sequence: TGTGCCAGCAGCTCAGGGACAGGGGGGGTAAAACTGTTTTTT. Variable domain in full (rest from reference TRBV2 and TRBJ1-4): EPEVTQTPSHQVTQMGQEVILRCVPISNHLYFYWYRQILGQKVEFLVSFYNNEISEKSEIFDDQFSVERPDGSNFTLKIRSTKLEDSAMYFCASSSGTGGVKLFFGSGTQLSVL.

This clone was recorded only once. The J gene is TRBJ1-2, the V gene TRBV4-2; D remains ambiguous. CDR1 and CDR2 from the germline V gene are LGHNA and YNFKEQ. V lost 0 bases to trimming and J lost 4 bases, with 6 bases between them. This CDR3 has 13 amino acids. In DNA form, the CDR3 reads TGTGCCAGCAGCCAAGATGGAGGCTATGGCTACACCTTC. Protein: CASSQDGGYGYTF.

CDR3 sequence (DNA): TGTGCCAGCAGTGTACAGGGAGGGTTTGGCTACACCTTC. Protein product: CASSVQGGFGYTF. V and J are TRBV28 and TRBJ1-2; tentative D call: TRBD1 (6 bases). The V end was cut by 5 bases, the J end by 7 bases, with 14 bases between. Germline CDR1 MDHEN, CDR2 SYDVKM. The CDR3 consists of 13 residues.

This clone showed up just once. The V and J genes are TRBV29-1 and TRBJ2-7; possibly TRBD1 for D (6 bases). V lost 4 bases and J 0 bases, leaving 10 bases between the germline ends. Germline CDR1 reads SQVTM; CDR2 reads ANQGSEA. The CDR3 runs to 13 residues. The CDR3 bases are TGCAGCGTTGGGACAGCTAACTCCTACGAGCAGTACTTC. It translates to CSVGTANSYEQYF.

This chain joins TRBV7-2 and TRBJ1-2; no firm D call. The CDR3 loop spans 12 amino acids. Germline CDR1 is SGHTA and CDR2 is FQGNSA. With 4 bases removed from V and 13 bases from J, the gap between germline ends came to 16 bases. CDR3 sequence: CASSYRYTRFTF. CDR3 nucleotides: TGTGCCAGCAGCTACCGATACACGCGGTTCACCTTC.